What follows are 25 T cell receptor beta chains derived from one specimen sequenced in a study of T cell responses to AZD1222 COVID-19 vaccine. The assay was immunoSEQ multiplex PCR, and TCRdb's table has in-frame clones only and misses some. The repertoire holds approximately 160,000 clones, roughly nine tenths seen once, with roughly 2.8% in the top ten. Sample: peripheral blood, taken on day 0 of AZD1222 vaccination. The source of these receptors is an adult in good health.

Details on this clone: At one boundary the junction diverges from the germline segment, which might be a read error. This chain joins TRBV9 and TRBJ2-5; D gene uncertain. Germline V gives CDR1 SGDLS, CDR2 YYNGEE. The CDR3 is 13 residues long. The CDR3 DNA is TGTGCCAGCAGTGTAGGTGCTAAAGAGACCCAGTACTTC. Encoded protein: CASSVGAKETQYF.

This chain joins TRBV12-3 or TRBV12-4 and TRBJ2-7, with D perhaps TRBD2 (6 bases). V was clipped by 3 bases and J by 7 bases, with 13 bases between them. The CDR3 runs 13 residues. The CDR3 DNA reads as TGTGCCAGCAGTTTTCTCCTGCGGGGAGAGCAGTACTTC. Its protein product is CASSFLLRGEQYF.

This chain joins TRBV18 and TRBJ2-1, with TRBD1 identical over 9 bases. Germline CDR1 reads KGHSH; CDR2 reads LQKENI. Losses at the gene ends were 6 bases for V and 10 bases for J; bases not matched to a gene: 10. This CDR3 has 14 amino acids. The CDR3 reads CASSSRTGVSEQFF. The CDR3 DNA follows: TGTGCCAGCTCTTCCCGGACAGGGGTTTCGGAGCAGTTCTTC. Complete variable domain (other parts from reference TRBV18 and TRBJ2-1): NAGVMQNPRHLVRRRGQEARLRCSPMKGHSHVYWYRQLPEEGLKFMVYLQKENIIDESGMPKERFSAEFPKEGPSILRIQQVVRGDSAAYFCASSSRTGVSEQFFGPGTRLTVL.

Judged by abundance, this clone is medium-sized (0.01 to 0.1%). The chain couples TRBV6-4 to TRBJ2-6, with 11 bases aligning to TRBD1. V trimming: 2 bases; J trimming: 0 bases; junction bases outside the gene matches: 0. The CDR3 is 17 residues long. The germline V gene encodes CDR1 MRHNA and CDR2 SNTAGT. For the CDR3, the DNA is TGTGCCAGCAGTGACGGGACAGGGGGCTCTGGGGCCAACGTCCTGACTTTC. Residues: CASSDGTGGSGANVLTF.

The genes are TRBV30 and TRBJ1-3; unclear D gene. Deletions cut 3 bases from V and 4 bases from J, with 1 base between. This CDR3 has 10 residues. Germline CDR1 is GTSNPN and CDR2 is SVGIG (reference sequence). CDR3 bases: TGTGCCTGGAGCGGAAACACCATATATTTT. It translates to CAWSGNTIYF.

V usage is TRBV27 and J usage is TRBJ1-2; D is possibly TRBD1 (5 bases). CDR3 size: 12 residues. V shed 8 bases and J shed 5 bases, with 12 bases lying between them. Germline V gene data show CDR1 as MNHEY and CDR2 as SMNVEV (reference sequence). In nucleotides, the CDR3 is TGTGCCAGCGGGTGGGGCCAGTATGGCTACACCTTC. Its translation is CASGWGQYGYTF.

V is TRBV15 and J is TRBJ1-2; D gene ambiguous. Trimming took off 3 bases at V and 1 base at J, with 12 bases between the two ends. Germline V lookup: CDR1 LNHNV, CDR2 YYDKDF (reference sequence). CDR3 size: 15 residues. CDR3 nucleotides: TGTGCCACCAGCAGGCAAACTACAGTTAACTATGGCTACACCTTC. Encoded protein: CATSRQTTVNYGYTF. Drawing the rest from reference TRBV15 and TRBJ1-2, the complete variable domain is DAMVIQNPRYQVTQFGKPVTLSCSQTLNHNVMYWYQQKSSQAPKLLFHYYDKDFNNEADTPDNFQSRRPNTSFCFLDIRSPGLGDTAMYLCATSRQTTVNYGYTFGSGTRLTVV.

This clone was seen a handful of times. In DNA form, the CDR3 reads TGTGCCATCAGTGGTAGCTCCTACGAGCAGTACTTC. Translated: CAISGSSYEQYF. The J gene is TRBJ2-7, the V gene TRBV10-3; D call uncertain. V was clipped by 4 bases and J by 0 bases, with 4 bases between them. This CDR3 is built from 12 residues. The germline gives CDR1 ENHRY, CDR2 SYGVKD.

This rearrangement joins TRBV6-5 to TRBJ1-1, with TRBD1 matching 12 bases. V shed 4 bases, J shed 6 bases, and the junction held 3 bases outside the gene matches. Germline V gene sequence: CDR1 MNHEY, CDR2 SVGAGI. This CDR3 has 14 amino acids. The CDR3 sequence is CASSSGQGAPEAFF. The DNA for the CDR3 is TGTGCCAGCAGTTCGGGACAGGGGGCCCCTGAAGCTTTCTTT.

V gene TRBV4-3 combines with J gene TRBJ2-3; no reliable D call. There are 15 residues in the CDR3. V was pared by 1 base and J by 6 bases, with 14 bases between. Germline loops: CDR1 LGHNA, CDR2 YSLEER. The CDR3 protein is CASSQVPLSADTQYF. As DNA, the CDR3 is TGCGCCAGCAGCCAAGTCCCCCTTTCCGCCGATACGCAGTATTTT.

The chain recombines TRBV5-1 with TRBJ2-5, with D perhaps TRBD2 (5 bases). V was pared by 2 bases and J by 5 bases, with 10 bases between. The CDR3 is made up of 13 amino acids. The germline CDR1 and CDR2 sequences are SGHRS and YFSETQ. CDR3 protein: CASSFPGGETQYF. The DNA of the CDR3 is TGCGCCAGCAGCTTCCCGGGCGGGGAGACCCAGTACTTC.

The chain joins TRBV19 to TRBJ2-7; D gene unclear. The CDR3 totals 19 residues. V was pared by 5 bases and J by 3 bases, with 29 bases between. Per the germline V gene, CDR1 is LNHDA and CDR2 is SQIVND (reference sequence). The CDR3: CASSPGPRLPPHAHYEQYF. The DNA for the CDR3 is TGTGCCAGTAGTCCCGGGCCGAGACTTCCACCCCACGCACACTACGAGCAGTACTTC.

The rearrangement uses TRBV7-9 and TRBJ2-1; 13 bases are a match to TRBD2. The CDR3 length is 14 residues. Germline CDR1 is SEHNR and CDR2 is FQNEAQ (reference sequence). J lost 7 bases, V lost 5 bases, and 2 bases had no gene match. CDR3 DNA sequence: TGTGCCAGCAGCACGACTAGCGGGGGGAATGAGCAGTTCTTC. This encodes CASSTTSGGNEQFF.

V usage is TRBV18 and J usage is TRBJ1-1; weak D call: TRBD1 (5 bases). V lost 4 bases, J lost 5 bases, and 14 bases lay in between. Germline assignment: CDR1 KGHSH and CDR2 LQKENI. CDR3 length: 14 residues. CDR3 sequence reads: CASSRDSSRTEAFF. The CDR3 nucleotides are TGTGCCAGCTCACGGGACTCCAGTAGGACTGAAGCTTTCTTT.

This clone occurred once. The chain has TRBV5-1 and TRBJ2-7; 11 positions match TRBD1. The V and J ends lost 4 bases and 7 bases, in that order; junction bases with no gene match: 13. CDR1 SGHRS and CDR2 YFSETQ come from the germline V gene. The CDR3 sequence is 16 residues long. As DNA, the CDR3 is TGCGCCAGCAGCCCCGCTACCCGGGACAGGGGGATTGAGCAGTACTTC. Its translation is CASSPATRDRGIEQYF.

This chain joins TRBV19 and TRBJ2-7, with 7 bases fitting TRBD2. This CDR3 region has 14 residues. V lost 10 bases to trimming and J lost 2 bases; unmatched junction nucleotides: 11. The germline CDR1 and CDR2 sequences are LNHDA and SQIVND (reference sequence). The CDR3 coding sequence is TGTGCCACCTACCGGGAGGCCTTCCCCTACGAGCAGTACTTC. Translation gives CATYREAFPYEQYF.

The rearrangement joins TRBV7-3 to TRBJ1-4, with D perhaps TRBD1 (6 bases). The CDR3 sequence is 14 residues long. The germline gives CDR1 SGHTA, CDR2 FQGTGA. V was shortened by 5 bases and J by 10 bases, with 17 bases between the two germline ends. The CDR3 DNA reads as TGTGCCAGCAGCACAGGGCCCCAGGATGGAAAACTGTTTTTT. It codes for CASSTGPQDGKLFF.

This clone was picked up one time. This chain uses TRBV3-1 (or the pseudogene TRBV3-2) with TRBJ2-1; D not certain. Trimming took 4 bases from V and 5 from J, leaving 9 bases between them. The CDR3 totals 13 residues. The V gene's germline CDR1 is LGHDT and CDR2 YNNKEL (reference sequence). CDR3 bases: TGTGCCAGCAGCCTCACGTTGAACAATGAGCAGTTCTTC. Protein product: CASSLTLNNEQFF.

V gene TRBV5-1 combines with J gene TRBJ2-1; TRBD2 matches 11 bases. The CDR3 spans 17 residues. The V gene's germline CDR1 is SGHRS and CDR2 YFSETQ. J gave up 5 bases and V 0 bases, and 7 bases lay outside the gene matches. The CDR3 sequence is CASSLGPGTSGNNEQFF. In nucleotides, the CDR3 is TGCGCCAGCAGCTTGGGACCCGGGACTAGCGGCAACAATGAGCAGTTCTTC.

The V and J genes are TRBV5-1 and TRBJ2-2; TRBD1 agrees at 7 bases. The trim removed 4 bases at V and 3 bases at J, leaving 9 bases unmatched. Germline-derived CDR1 and CDR2 are SGHRS and YFSETQ. The CDR3 runs 16 residues. The CDR3 protein is CASSPLDRVDTGELFF. The CDR3 region has the DNA TGCGCCAGCAGCCCTTTAGACAGGGTCGACACCGGGGAGCTGTTTTTT.

CDR3 sequence (DNA): TGTGCCACCAGCAGAGATGCTAACTATGGCTACACCTTC. This sequence encodes CATSRDANYGYTF. The rearrangement links TRBV24-1 to TRBJ1-2; D ambiguous. Germline V CDR1 and CDR2: KGHDR, SFDVKD. Trimming removed 7 bases at V and 0 bases at J, with 8 bases between. The CDR3 runs 13 residues.

This chain links TRBV2 with TRBJ2-1, with 8 bases lining up with TRBD1. The germline gives CDR1 SNHLY, CDR2 FYNNEI. The CDR3 spans 16 residues. With 6 bases clipped from V and 1 base from J, the junction kept 8 bases outside the gene matches. The CDR3 reads CASRARTGQSYNEQFF. The CDR3 DNA sequence: TGTGCCAGCAGGGCCCGGACAGGGCAGTCCTACAATGAGCAGTTCTTC.

The rearrangement joins TRBV9 to TRBJ1-3, with D perhaps matching TRBD1 (5 bases). Germline values: CDR1 SGDLS, CDR2 YYNGEE. CDR3 length equals 15 residues. The V and J ends lost 3 bases and 0 bases respectively, with 10 bases between them. CDR3 coding DNA: TGTGCCAGCAGCGACGGACAAGGCTCTGGAAACACCATATATTTT. This translates into CASSDGQGSGNTIYF.

The rearrangement links TRBV19 to TRBJ1-2; D not certain. CDR3 length: 16 amino acids. Germline V gene data show CDR1 as LNHDA and CDR2 as SQIVND (reference sequence). V lost 4 bases and J lost 2, with 17 bases in between. Written as DNA, the CDR3 is TGTGCCAGTAGTACCTTCGGAAGATCGCAAAACTATGGCTACACCTTC. This sequence encodes CASSTFGRSQNYGYTF.

The V call is TRBV5-6, the J call TRBJ2-3; TRBD1 matches 11 bases. The CDR3 runs to 18 residues. Germline values: CDR1 SGHDT, CDR2 YYEEEE. Losses at the gene ends were 2 bases for V and 3 bases for J; bases not matched to a gene: 11. CDR3 amino acids: CASSLWGPGQGVTDTQYF. In DNA form, the CDR3 reads TGTGCCAGCAGCTTATGGGGACCGGGACAGGGGGTAACAGATACGCAGTATTTT.